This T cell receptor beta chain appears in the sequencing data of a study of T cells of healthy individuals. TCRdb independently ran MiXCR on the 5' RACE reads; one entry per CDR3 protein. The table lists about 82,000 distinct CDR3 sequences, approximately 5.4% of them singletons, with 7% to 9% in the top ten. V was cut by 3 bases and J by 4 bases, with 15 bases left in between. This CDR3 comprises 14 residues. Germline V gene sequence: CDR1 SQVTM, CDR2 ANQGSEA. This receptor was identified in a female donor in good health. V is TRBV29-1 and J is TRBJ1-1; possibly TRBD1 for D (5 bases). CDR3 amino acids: CSVEDTGLGTEAFF. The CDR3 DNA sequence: TGCAGCGTTGAGGACACAGGTCTCGGCACTGAAGCTTTCTTT.